The 30 T cell receptor beta chains in this list originate from one sample, sequenced in a study of T cells in Graves' hyperthyroidism and ophthalmopathy. What was amplified from RNA transcripts were TCR beta CDR3 regions. Initially, a first-round RT-PCR of the TCR CDR3 employed the HTBI primer set. TCRdb called the multiplex PCR reads again in MiXCR, with one record for every CDR3 protein. Found here are 500,000 to 700,000 distinct CDR3 sequences, roughly a sixth of them singletons; the top ten hold around a sixth. Sequenced material: blood. Receptors originate from a woman in her late teens or twenties with Graves' hyperthyroidism.

The V and J genes are TRBV20-1 and TRBJ1-5; a weak D match, TRBD1 (6 bases). Trimming left V 4 bases short and J 7 bases short, with 14 bases between. There are 13 residues in the CDR3. Germline assignment: CDR1 DFQATT and CDR2 SNEGSKA (reference sequence). CDR3 amino acids: CSATRGLGQPQHF. CDR3 in DNA: TGCAGTGCTACCAGGGGCCTAGGGCAGCCCCAGCATTTT.

This clonotype showed up just a few times. The chain has TRBV28 and TRBJ1-5; D is uncertain. The germline CDR1 and CDR2 sequences are MDHEN and SYDVKM. The length of the CDR3 is 16 residues. V was shortened by 8 bases and J by 7 bases, with 24 bases between the two germline ends. The CDR3 DNA reads as TGTGCCAGCGTTTCCCTTAATAATGGAAAAGGGCAGCCCCAGCATTTT. Amino acid sequence: CASVSLNNGKGQPQHF.

This clonotype was seen at least ten times. V usage is TRBV7-9 and J usage is TRBJ2-7, with D possibly matching TRBD2 (6 bases). The V gene lost 6 bases and the J gene lost 3 bases, with 12 bases spanning the gap. The germline V gene has CDR1 SEHNR and CDR2 FQNEAQ (reference sequence). The CDR3 runs 13 residues. CDR3 amino acids: CASRADGGYEQYF. In nucleotides, the CDR3 is TGTGCCAGCAGAGCAGACGGGGGCTACGAGCAGTACTTC. Based on the CDR3 plus reference TRBV7-9 and TRBJ2-7, the full variable domain is DTGVSQNPRHKITKRGQNVTFRCDPISEHNRLYWYRQTLGQGPEFLTYFQNEAQLEKSRLLSDRFSAERPKGSFSTLEIQRTEQGDSAMYLCASRADGGYEQYFGPGTRLTVT.

This clonotype has just a few counts. This chain uses TRBV4-3 with TRBJ2-3; D gene uncertain. Per the germline V gene, CDR1 is LGHNA and CDR2 is YSLEER. The CDR3 has 17 amino acids. The ends were cut back, 2 bases at V and 4 bases at J, with 19 bases in the middle. The CDR3 DNA follows: TGCGCCAGCAGCCAAAACCTATTAGGCTCGGGCGCAGATACGCAGTATTTT. It translates to CASSQNLLGSGADTQYF.

This clonotype came up a few times. In nucleotides, the CDR3 is TGTGCCACCAGTGACCCTGCCGGGCTCAGACCTGGCACAGATACGCAGTATTTT. It codes for CATSDPAGLRPGTDTQYF. The rearrangement links TRBV24-1 to TRBJ2-3; D is unresolved. The V gene's germline CDR1 is KGHDR and CDR2 SFDVKD. This CDR3 region has 18 residues. Trimming took 4 bases from V and 1 from J, leaving 20 bases between them.

This clonotype was counted ten times or more. The gene calls are TRBV10-2 and TRBJ1-1, with TRBD1 as a possible D gene (5 bases). With 10 bases removed from V and 1 base from J, the gap between germline ends came to 16 bases. The CDR3 sequence is 14 residues long. Germline V gene sequence: CDR1 WSHSY, CDR2 SAAADI. This CDR3 reads CATGGDTSNTEAFF. The CDR3 region has the DNA TGCGCCACCGGAGGGGATACATCGAACACTGAAGCTTTCTTT.

This clonotype was seen a few times. This chain uses TRBV29-1 with TRBJ2-2; the D gene is possibly TRBD1 (6 bases). The CDR3 length is 14 residues. V dropped 2 bases and J dropped 1 base, with 8 bases sitting between them. Per germline, CDR1 SQVTM and CDR2 ANQGSEA. CDR3: CSVEKQGNTGELFF. In DNA form, the CDR3 reads TGCAGCGTTGAAAAACAGGGGAACACCGGGGAGCTGTTTTTT.

This clonotype appeared many times. The rearrangement links TRBV28 to TRBJ2-7; D possibly matches TRBD1 or TRBD2 (5 bases each). The germline gives CDR1 MDHEN, CDR2 SYDVKM. The CDR3 contains 11 residues. Trimming took 4 bases from V and 7 from J, leaving 8 bases between them. The CDR3 sequence: CASSWGSEQYF. DNA for the CDR3: TGTGCCAGCAGTTGGGGGAGTGAGCAGTACTTC.

The genes are TRBV7-9 and TRBJ2-7; D may be TRBD1 or TRBD2 (5 bases each). Per germline, CDR1 SEHNR and CDR2 FQNEAQ (reference sequence). This CDR3 has 14 residues. Between the trimmed V and J ends, which lost 1 base and 7 bases, there was a span of 14 bases. The CDR3 loop reads CASSLVIGTGEQYF. The CDR3 nucleotides are TGTGCCAGCAGCTTAGTGATAGGGACGGGAGAGCAGTACTTC.

The chain uses TRBV19 and TRBJ2-7, with unresolved D. The germline CDR1 and CDR2 sequences are LNHDA and SQIVND (reference sequence). This CDR3 region has 13 residues. With 3 bases removed from V and 9 bases from J, the gap between germline ends came to 15 bases. CDR3 residues: CASSIQAAPAQYF. The CDR3 DNA reads as TGTGCCAGTAGTATCCAAGCCGCCCCAGCGCAGTACTTC.

Details on this clonotype: A read error may explain this, as a much larger clone is one base away. The J gene is TRBJ2-3, the V gene TRBV27; D could derive from TRBD1 or TRBD2 (5 bases each). Germline V gives CDR1 MNHEY, CDR2 SMNVEV (reference sequence). This CDR3 is 15 amino acids long. V lost 7 bases to trimming and J lost 2 bases, with 16 bases between them. CDR3 region: CASTAGDGLTDTQYF. The CDR3 region has the DNA TGTGCCAGCACCGCTGGGGACGGACTCACAGATACGCAGTATTTT.

This clonotype was found many times. The chain carries TRBV2 and TRBJ2-1, with 10 bases fitting TRBD2. The CDR3 totals 15 residues. Trimming removed 4 bases from V and 5 bases from J; junction bases left unmatched: 5. Germline CDR1 is SNHLY and CDR2 is FYNNEI. CDR3 in amino acids: CASSGGTSVHNEQFF. Here the CDR3 DNA reads TGTGCCAGCAGTGGGGGGACTAGCGTGCACAATGAGCAGTTCTTC.

The sample holds many counts of this clonotype. The V and J genes are TRBV20-1 and TRBJ2-5; 9 bases line up with TRBD2. The CDR3 has 15 residues. Germline V gives CDR1 DFQATT, CDR2 SNEGSKA (reference sequence). With V trimmed by 6 bases and J by 2 bases, 10 bases remained unmatched. CDR3 residues: CSASPLAGRQETQYF. The DNA of the CDR3 is TGCAGTGCGAGTCCACTAGCGGGCCGTCAAGAGACCCAGTACTTC.

In its sample, this clonotype was seen a few times. V and J are TRBV3-1 and TRBJ1-4, with a tentative D call TRBD1 (6 bases). V was pared by 0 bases and J by 8 bases, with 16 bases between. This CDR3 region has 16 residues. In germline, CDR1 is LGHDT, CDR2 YNNKEL (reference sequence). For the CDR3, the DNA is TGTGCCAGCAGCCAAGAGTTAGTCACCCAGGGGGAAAAACTGTTTTTT. It encodes CASSQELVTQGEKLFF.

This clonotype was found many times. The chain combines TRBV3-1 with TRBJ2-3; 10 positions match TRBD2. This CDR3 is 12 amino acids long. Germline trimming cut 4 bases from V and 9 bases from J; bases unmatched to any gene: 1. CDR1 and CDR2 from the germline V gene are LGHDT and YNNKEL (reference sequence). The CDR3 sequence: CASSLLAGTQYF. The DNA of the CDR3 is TGTGCCAGCAGCCTACTAGCGGGGACGCAGTATTTT.

The V and J genes are TRBV25-1 and TRBJ2-7, with 11 positions matching TRBD1. Trimming at V came to 7 bases and at J to 5 bases, leaving 7 bases not matched to a gene. This CDR3 is 14 amino acids long. CDR1 and CDR2 (germline): MGHDK, SYGVNS. CDR3 sequence: CASTADRGLDEQYF. The CDR3 coding sequence is TGTGCCAGCACCGCGGACAGGGGGCTGGACGAGCAGTACTTC.

This clonotype was seen a few times. The DNA is omitted, as the CDR3 cannot be located on it reliably, and the CDR3 follows TCRdb's listing. The chain joins TRBV6-2 or TRBV6-3 to TRBJ1-4. The length of the CDR3 is 14 amino acids, counting both ends. Germline V gene sequence: CDR1 MNHEY, CDR2 SVGEGT. The CDR3 here is CASSSSGEGEKLFF.

This clonotype showed up just once. Possible read error: a much larger clone is one base away. The chain joins TRBV11-3 to TRBJ2-7, with 8 bases lining up with TRBD1. CDR1 and CDR2 (germline): SGHNT, YENEEA. The CDR3 is 15 amino acids. V lost 8 bases to trimming and J lost 3 bases; unmatched junction nucleotides: 12. This chain's CDR3 is CASSSSGQANYEQYF. For the CDR3, the DNA is TGTGCCAGCTCATCCTCGGGACAGGCGAACTACGAGCAGTACTTC.

This clonotype was seen many times. The chain uses TRBV7-2 and TRBJ2-5, with 13 bases identical to TRBD2. Germline CDR1 SGHTA, CDR2 FQGNSA. This CDR3 comprises 14 residues. J gave up 9 bases and V 5 bases, and 6 bases lay outside the gene matches. CDR3 sequence reads: CASSPTTSGGPQYF. The DNA of the CDR3 is TGTGCCAGCAGCCCGACGACTAGCGGGGGGCCCCAGTACTTC.

The rearrangement links TRBV15 to TRBJ1-4, with D uncertain. Germline-derived CDR1 and CDR2 are LNHNV and YYDKDF (reference sequence). This CDR3 region has 13 residues. With 1 base removed from V and 3 bases from J, the gap between germline ends came to 3 bases. In DNA form, the CDR3 reads TGTGCCACCAGCAGAGTTTCTAATGAAAAACTGTTTTTT. Its translation: CATSRVSNEKLFF.

This sequence joins TRBV14 and TRBJ2-2, with 7 bases that match TRBD1. This CDR3 spans 14 amino acids. Germline V gene sequence: CDR1 SGHDN, CDR2 FVKESK. Trimming cost V 4 bases and J 6 bases; bases outside gene matches: 5. The CDR3 DNA reads as TGTGCCAGCAGCCCCGACAGGGTACCCGGGGAGCTGTTTTTT. It translates to CASSPDRVPGELFF. Complete variable domain (other parts from reference TRBV14 and TRBJ2-2): EAGVTQFPSHSVIEKGQTVTLRCDPISGHDNLYWYRRVMGKEIKFLLHFVKESKQDESGMPNNRFLAERTGGTYSTLKVQPAELEDSGVYFCASSPDRVPGELFFGEGSRLTVL.

Note on this clonotype: Its ends do not fully match the called genes, so a read error is possible. The chain couples TRBV12-3 or TRBV12-4 to TRBJ2-7; D gene uncertain. The length of the CDR3 is 14 residues. Here the CDR3 reads CASSLTDGSYGQYF. The CDR3 DNA reads as TGTGCCAGCAGCCTCACCGATGGGTCCTACGGGCAGTACTTC.

The sample holds a few counts of this clonotype. The chain joins TRBV19 to TRBJ2-7; D is perhaps TRBD1 (6 bases). V gave up 5 bases and J gave up 2 bases, with 16 bases separating them. Germline CDR1 LNHDA, CDR2 SQIVND (reference sequence). CDR3 length equals 15 residues. For the CDR3, the DNA is TGTGCCAGTAGTGACCGCCAGCGACAGGCCTACGAGCAGTACTTC. Amino acids: CASSDRQRQAYEQYF. Looking up the rest from reference TRBV19 and TRBJ2-7 gives the full variable domain: DGGITQSPKYLFRKEGQNVTLSCEQNLNHDAMYWYRQDPGQGLRLIYYSQIVNDFQKGDIAEGYSVSREKKESFPLTVTSAQKNPTAFYLCASSDRQRQAYEQYFGPGTRLTVT.

This clonotype was observed many times. The chain links TRBV11-2 to TRBJ2-3; the D gene is possibly TRBD2 (6 bases). CDR1 is SGHAT and CDR2 is FQNNGV in the germline V gene. The CDR3 is 16 amino acids. The ends were cut back, 5 bases at V and 2 bases at J, with 17 bases in the middle. Here the CDR3 reads CASSREPGLNTDTQYF. CDR3 DNA sequence: TGTGCCAGCAGCCGCGAACCGGGACTTAACACAGATACGCAGTATTTT. The variable domain in full, with the rest retrieved from reference TRBV11-2 and TRBJ2-3, is EAGVAQSPRYKIIEKRQSVAFWCNPISGHATLYWYQQILGQGPKLLIQFQNNGVVDDSQLPKDRFSAERLKGVDSTLKIQPAKLEDSAVYLCASSREPGLNTDTQYFGPGTRLTVL.

The chain has TRBV7-9 and TRBJ1-4, with D possibly matching TRBD1 (5 bases). CDR1 SEHNR and CDR2 FQNEAQ come from the germline V gene (reference sequence). The V and J ends lost 9 bases and 13 bases respectively, with 21 bases between them. The length of the CDR3 is 13 residues. Here the CDR3 reads CASTDRDLGRLFF. In DNA, the CDR3 is TGTGCCAGTACCGACCGGGACCTGGGTCGACTGTTTTTT.

This clonotype was detected many times. The chain employs TRBV12-3 or TRBV12-4 and TRBJ1-1, with a weak D call TRBD1 (6 bases). This CDR3 spans 14 amino acids. V dropped 6 bases and J dropped 3 bases, with 14 bases sitting between them. The CDR3 loop reads CASRGTWRDTEAFF. In DNA form, the CDR3 reads TGTGCCAGCAGGGGGACATGGAGGGACACTGAAGCTTTCTTT.

This clonotype came up a few times. This rearrangement joins TRBV29-1 to TRBJ2-7; D uncertain. This CDR3 has 12 amino acids. Germline values: CDR1 SQVTM, CDR2 ANQGSEA. Trimming took 2 bases from V and 0 from J, leaving 5 bases between them. CDR3 in DNA: TGCAGCGTTGAAAAGAGCTCCTACGAGCAGTACTTC. Amino acid sequence: CSVEKSSYEQYF.

This clonotype appeared a few times. V is TRBV6-1 and J is TRBJ1-5, with D perhaps matching TRBD1 (6 bases). The V end lost 6 bases, the J end lost 6 bases, and 9 bases lay between the germline ends. Per germline, CDR1 MNHNS and CDR2 SASEGT. The CDR3 has 12 amino acids. In DNA, the CDR3 is TGTGCCAGCAGAGTACAGGGTCAGCCCCAGCATTTT. It yields the protein CASRVQGQPQHF.

This clonotype was recorded many times. The V call is TRBV6-2 or TRBV6-3, the J call TRBJ2-5, with a tentative D call TRBD2 (5 bases). The CDR3 runs to 14 residues. Between the trimmed V and J ends, which lost 4 bases and 2 bases, there was a span of 11 bases. CDR1 and CDR2 from the germline V gene are MNHEY and SVGEGT. For the CDR3, the DNA is TGTGCCAGCAGTTTGAGGGCGAGACAAGAGACCCAGTACTTC. Translated: CASSLRARQETQYF.

This clonotype was observed many times. The chain combines TRBV28 with TRBJ1-1, with D possibly being TRBD1 (5 bases). Between the trimmed V and J ends, which lost 6 bases and 0 bases, there was a span of 11 bases. This CDR3 spans 14 amino acids. In germline, CDR1 is MDHEN, CDR2 SYDVKM. CDR3 nucleotides: TGTGCCAGCAGAACACCAGGGATGAACACTGAAGCTTTCTTT. As protein: CASRTPGMNTEAFF.